These T cell receptor beta chains were read from a single sample in a study of T cell responses to AZD1222 COVID-19 vaccine. The data were produced by immunoSEQ multiplex PCR, yet TCRdb's version contains in-frame clones alone and is incomplete. The table includes 190,000 or so clones, around nine tenths detected once. Sequences were derived from peripheral blood, sampled 28 days after the second AZD1222 dose. These receptor sequences come from an adult who received the AZD1222 COVID-19 vaccine. Both conserved end residues are part of each CDR3. Fields, in order: V gene, D gene, J gene, CDR3 protein, CDR3 DNA. The D gene is left open where the match is weak.

TRBV6-5	TRBD2	TRBJ2-1	CASSYYSLAGDNEQFF	TGTGCCAGCAGTTACTACTCCCTAGCGGGAGACAATGAGCAGTTCTTC
TRBV27	TRBD1	TRBJ1-3	CASRGDRSSGNTIYF	TGTGCCAGCAGGGGGGACAGAAGCTCTGGAAACACCATATATTTT
TRBV3-1/TRBV3-2	TRBD1	TRBJ2-7	CASSFGQGYEQYF	TGTGCCAGCAGCTTCGGACAGGGGTACGAGCAGTACTTC
TRBV25-1	TRBD2	TRBJ2-7	CASSGPTSGGLDEQYF	TGTGCCAGCAGTGGACCAACTAGCGGAGGTTTGGACGAGCAGTACTTC
TRBV11-3	.	TRBJ2-3	CASSSQGQGTDTQYF	TGTGCCAGCAGCTCGCAGGGGCAGGGCACAGATACGCAGTATTTT
TRBV4-1	TRBD1	TRBJ1-3	CASSQPGQGVSSGNTIYF	TGCGCCAGCAGCCAACCGGGACAGGGGGTATCCTCTGGAAACACCATATATTTT
TRBV28	.	TRBJ1-1	CASSPQGMQTEAFF	TGTGCCAGCAGCCCCCAAGGAATGCAGACTGAAGCTTTCTTT
TRBV2	.	TRBJ1-4	CASSEDQGGNEKLFF	TGTGCCAGCAGTGAAGATCAGGGAGGAAATGAAAAACTGTTTTTT
TRBV18	TRBD1	TRBJ2-2	CASSPPDRVRTGELFF	TGTGCCAGCTCACCACCCGACAGGGTCCGAACCGGGGAGCTGTTTTTT
TRBV6-5	.	TRBJ1-1	CASRRSANTEAFF	TGTGCCAGCAGGAGATCTGCGAACACTGAAGCTTTCTTT
TRBV6-5	TRBD2	TRBJ2-3	CASSYGGLAGRDTQYF	TGTGCCAGCAGTTATGGGGGACTAGCGGGGAGAGATACGCAGTATTTT
TRBV23-1	.	TRBJ2-7	CASSHPISGFYF	TGCGCCAGCAGTCACCCGATTTCCGGGTTTTACTTC
TRBV19	.	TRBJ1-1	CASSIPLRGTEAFF	TGTGCCAGTAGTATCCCCCTTCGGGGGACTGAAGCTTTCTTT
TRBV6-5	.	TRBJ2-1	CASASSGRPYNEQFF	TGTGCCTCTGCATCGAGTGGGAGACCCTACAATGAGCAGTTCTTC
TRBV2	TRBD2	TRBJ2-3	CASKRTSDSTDTQYF	TGTGCCAGCAAAAGGACTAGCGACAGCACAGATACGCAGTATTTT
TRBV7-6	.	TRBJ2-2	CASSLAGGPNTGELFF	TGTGCCAGCAGCTTAGCGGGCGGGCCGAACACCGGGGAGCTGTTTTTT
TRBV27	.	TRBJ1-5	CASSLRSNQPQHF	TGTGCCAGCAGTTTACGTAGCAATCAGCCCCAGCATTTT
TRBV5-4	.	TRBJ2-2	CASSSRTAGTGELFF	TGTGCCAGCAGCTCTAGGACGGCAGGCACCGGGGAGCTGTTTTTT
TRBV6-4	.	TRBJ2-1	CAPPTVQRARGEQFF	TGTGCCCCCCCGACCGTGCAGCGGGCAAGGGGTGAGCAGTTCTTC
TRBV7-9	.	TRBJ2-5	CASSPDGETQYF	TGTGCCAGCAGCCCAGATGGAGAGACCCAGTACTTC
TRBV7-2	TRBD2	TRBJ2-7	CASSLEVATSGSSYEQYF	TGTGCCAGCAGCTTAGAAGTCGCGACTAGCGGGAGCTCCTACGAGCAGTACTTC